These 21 T cell receptor beta chains came from one sample sequenced in a study of response to subunit inactivated influenza vaccine. Each CDR3 protein gets one entry after TCRdb re-called the RT-PCR reads with MiXCR. The table lists under 550,000 distinct CDR3 sequences, approximately 7.3% of them singletons. The source was PBMCs from blood, collected less than 30 months after vaccination. These receptors came from a man aged 45 to 75 who received an inactivated influenza vaccine.

The sample holds many counts of this clonotype. In DNA form, the CDR3 reads TGTGCCAGCAGCCTCCCAGGGGGCGCCGGGACCCAGTACTTC. Its protein product is CASSLPGGAGTQYF. The chain combines TRBV14 with TRBJ2-5; TRBD1 aligns across 8 bases. The CDR3 is 14 amino acids. Germline V gene lookup returns CDR1 SGHDN and CDR2 FVKESK. V lost 4 bases, J lost 7 bases, and 8 bases stayed unmatched. Using reference TRBV14 and TRBJ2-5 for the parts outside the CDR3, the full variable domain is EAGVTQFPSHSVIEKGQTVTLRCDPISGHDNLYWYRRVMGKEIKFLLHFVKESKQDESGMPNNRFLAERTGGTYSTLKVQPAELEDSGVYFCASSLPGGAGTQYFGPGTRLLVL.

The rearrangement uses TRBV10-3 and TRBJ2-7; D uncertain. CDR1 and CDR2 from the germline V gene are ENHRY and SYGVKD. Between the trimmed V and J ends, which lost 3 bases and 2 bases, there was a span of 5 bases. CDR3 length: 12 amino acids. The CDR3, as DNA: TGTGCCATCAGTGATATCACCTACGAGCAGTACTTC. Its translation: CAISDITYEQYF.

The CDR3 is CASSLAWLAGVGETQYF. CDR3 in DNA: TGTGCCAGCAGCTTAGCGTGGCTAGCGGGAGTTGGGGAGACCCAGTACTTC. The rearrangement links TRBV7-2 to TRBJ2-5; 10 nucleotides line up with TRBD2. V shed 0 bases, J shed 5 bases, and the junction held 9 bases outside the gene matches. Germline-derived CDR1 and CDR2 are SGHTA and FQGNSA. There are 17 residues in the CDR3.

This clonotype was observed at least ten times. V is TRBV3-1 and J is TRBJ1-1; D gene ambiguous. Per the germline V gene, CDR1 is LGHDT and CDR2 is YNNKEL (reference sequence). CDR3 length: 11 residues. The ends were cut back, 4 bases at V and 8 bases at J, with 8 bases in the middle. This chain's CDR3 is CASSRGREAFF. The CDR3 nucleotides read TGTGCCAGCAGCCGCGGCCGCGAAGCTTTCTTT.

This clonotype was seen only a few times. The CDR3 DNA reads as TGTGCCAGCAGCGCCCAGACAGGGGTTTCCTACAATGAGCAGTTCTTC. Amino acid sequence: CASSAQTGVSYNEQFF. The V gene is TRBV7-3, the J gene TRBJ2-1, with 8 bases aligning to TRBD1. CDR3 length: 16 amino acids. Germline V gene data show CDR1 as SGHTA and CDR2 as FQGTGA. The junction had 7 bases not matched to a gene; V was cut back by 5 bases and J by 1 base.

This clonotype was recorded at least ten times. The gene calls are TRBV29-1 and TRBJ1-2; 12 positions agree with TRBD1. V shed 5 bases and J 5 bases; nucleotides not matched to a gene: 9. The CDR3 sequence is 15 residues long. Germline CDR1 reads SQVTM; CDR2 reads ANQGSEA. The CDR3 bases are TGCAGCGTTACCCTAAAGGGACAGGGGGCGTATGGCTACACCTTC. It encodes CSVTLKGQGAYGYTF.

Many counts were recorded for this clonotype. The chain combines TRBV6-2 or TRBV6-3 with TRBJ1-5; 9 bases fit TRBD1. The germline CDR1 and CDR2 sequences are MNHEY and SVGEGT. J gave up 3 bases and V 6 bases, and 6 bases lay outside the gene matches. This CDR3 is 15 amino acids long. CDR3 sequence: CASRGTGINNQPQHF. CDR3 sequence (DNA): TGTGCCAGCAGGGGGACAGGGATTAACAATCAGCCCCAGCATTTT.

This clonotype was seen more than once but under ten times. J is TRBJ2-3 and V is TRBV7-9, with 8 bases identical to TRBD2. This CDR3 has 14 amino acids. CDR1 is SEHNR, CDR2 FQNEAQ, per germline (reference sequence). Trimming cost V 3 bases and J 4 bases; bases outside gene matches: 3. The CDR3 loop is CASSFTSGADTQYF. The CDR3 DNA reads as TGTGCCAGCAGCTTTACTAGCGGTGCAGATACGCAGTATTTT.

This clonotype was seen only a few times. The chain couples TRBV15 to TRBJ1-1, with D unclear. Germline-derived CDR1 and CDR2 are LNHNV and YYDKDF (reference sequence). The CDR3 is made up of 12 amino acids. Trimming pared 4 bases from V and 0 bases from J, leaving 3 bases between. CDR3 nucleotide sequence: TGTGCCACCAGCAAACTGAACACTGAAGCTTTCTTT. Its translation is CATSKLNTEAFF.

The table lists this clonotype with many counts. V is TRBV28 and J is TRBJ1-3, with 7 bases aligning to TRBD1. Germline V gene data show CDR1 as MDHEN and CDR2 as SYDVKM. J lost 3 bases, V lost 3 bases, and 5 bases had no gene match. CDR3 length: 15 residues. CDR3 sequence (DNA): TGTGCCAGCAGTTTTGCACAGGGGTTTGGAAACACCATATATTTT. This encodes CASSFAQGFGNTIYF.

This chain connects TRBV28 to TRBJ1-1; 7 bases align to TRBD1. The CDR3 covers 14 residues. Per germline, CDR1 MDHEN and CDR2 SYDVKM. V was pared by 8 bases and J by 0 bases, with 6 bases of the junction left unmatched. The CDR3 bases are TGTGCCAGCGGGACAGATACCATGAACACTGAAGCTTTCTTT. Translated: CASGTDTMNTEAFF.

This clonotype has just a few counts. The chain has TRBV15 and TRBJ1-6; no firm D call. V lost 0 bases to trimming and J lost 14 bases, with 14 bases between them. The germline CDR1 and CDR2 sequences are LNHNV and YYDKDF (reference sequence). The CDR3 loop spans 14 amino acids. CDR3 residues: CATSRDRSSPALHF. Written as DNA, the CDR3 is TGTGCCACCAGCAGAGATCGCTCAAGTCCAGCCCTCCACTTT. The complete variable domain, with remaining parts taken from reference TRBV15 and TRBJ1-6, reads DAMVIQNPRYQVTQFGKPVTLSCSQTLNHNVMYWYQQKSSQAPKLLFHYYDKDFNNEADTPDNFQSRRPNTSFCFLDIRSPGLGDTAMYLCATSRDRSSPALHFGNGTRLTVT.

This clonotype was counted at least ten times. V is TRBV5-1 and J is TRBJ2-5; 8 nucleotides line up with TRBD1. Germline CDR1 and CDR2: SGHRS and YFSETQ. The length of the CDR3 is 13 residues. V gave up 4 bases and J gave up 4 bases; unmatched junction bases: 3. CDR3 bases: TGCGCCAGCAGCACAGGGGGAGGAGAGACCCAGTACTTC. This codes for CASSTGGGETQYF.

In its sample, this clonotype was seen many times. For the CDR3, the DNA is TGTGCCATCAATAGAGCTAACTATGGCTACACCTTC. Its protein is CAINRANYGYTF. This chain links TRBV10-3 with TRBJ1-2; D is unclear. CDR1 and CDR2 (germline): ENHRY, SYGVKD. V lost 7 bases, J lost 0 bases, and 6 bases lay in between. The CDR3 extends over 12 amino acids.

This clonotype was seen more than once but under ten times. The chain employs TRBV6-2 or TRBV6-3 and TRBJ2-5; D not resolved. V was shortened by 0 bases and J by 3 bases, with 14 bases between the two germline ends. The CDR3 contains 16 residues. Germline CDR1 and CDR2: MNHEY and SVGEGT. CDR3 in DNA: TGTGCCAGCAGTTACTCGGTCGAGAGACTTGAAGAGACCCAGTACTTC. Translated: CASSYSVERLEETQYF.

In its sample, this clonotype was seen a few times. The chain is built from TRBV18 and TRBJ2-3, with no clear D. CDR3 length: 14 residues. V lost 3 bases to trimming and J lost 2 bases, with 9 bases between them. The germline CDR1 and CDR2 sequences are KGHSH and LQKENI. The CDR3: CASSPRRTTDTQYF. CDR3 coding DNA: TGTGCCAGCTCACCTCGGCGGACCACAGATACGCAGTATTTT.

The chain is built from TRBV6-1 and TRBJ2-2, with no clear D. V was cut by 6 bases and J by 1 base, with 9 bases left in between. CDR1 is MNHNS and CDR2 is SASEGT in the germline V gene. The CDR3 length is 14 residues. The CDR3 is CASSRSRNTGELFF. The CDR3 nucleotides read TGTGCCAGCAGCCGTTCCCGGAACACCGGGGAGCTGTTTTTT.

This clonotype was counted at least ten times. The chain joins TRBV12-3 or TRBV12-4 to TRBJ2-3, with D possibly matching TRBD2 (6 bases). This CDR3 has 17 residues. The germline V and J ends were trimmed by 0 bases and 3 bases, with 16 bases remaining between them. CDR3 sequence: CASSLALLAGSTDTQYF. For the CDR3, the DNA is TGTGCCAGCAGTTTAGCCCTACTCGCCGGGAGTACAGATACGCAGTATTTT.

This clonotype has just a few counts. The chain uses TRBV29-1 and TRBJ2-7, with 7 bases fitting TRBD1. The J segment lost 3 bases and the V segment lost 7 bases, leaving 9 bases of the junction unmatched. The germline V gene encodes CDR1 SQVTM and CDR2 ANQGSEA. The CDR3 has 13 residues. This CDR3 is CSAKTGQHYEQYF. Here the CDR3 DNA reads TGCAGCGCTAAAACGGGACAGCACTACGAGCAGTACTTC.

This clonotype occurred once. This may be a read error: a much more frequent sequence differs by one nucleotide. The rearrangement joins TRBV10-3 to TRBJ1-6; D is uncertain. Per the germline V gene, CDR1 is ENHRY and CDR2 is SYGVKD. This CDR3 comprises 14 residues. CDR3: CATLQYEGNTPLHF. The CDR3 DNA reads TGTGCCACCCTCCAGTACGAGGGTAATACACCCCTCCACTTT.

Many counts were recorded for this clonotype. This chain uses TRBV29-1 with TRBJ2-7; TRBD2 might be the D (5 bases). Deletions cut 8 bases from V and 6 bases from J, with 14 bases between. Germline V gene data show CDR1 as SQVTM and CDR2 as ANQGSEA. The CDR3 consists of 11 residues. The CDR3 DNA sequence: TGCAGCTCGAGGGTTTTTGGCGAGCAGTACTTC. Its protein is CSSRVFGEQYF.